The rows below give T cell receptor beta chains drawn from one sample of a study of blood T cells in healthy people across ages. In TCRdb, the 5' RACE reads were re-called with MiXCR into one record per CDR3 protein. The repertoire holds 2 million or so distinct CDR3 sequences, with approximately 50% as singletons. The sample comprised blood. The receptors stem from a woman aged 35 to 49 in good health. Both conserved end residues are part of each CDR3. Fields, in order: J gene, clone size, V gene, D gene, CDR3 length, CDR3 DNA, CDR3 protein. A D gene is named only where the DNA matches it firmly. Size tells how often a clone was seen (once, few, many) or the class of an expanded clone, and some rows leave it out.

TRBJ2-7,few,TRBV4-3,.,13,TGCGCCAGCAGCCAAGCCCCCTGGGACGAGCAGTACTTC,CASSQAPWDEQYF
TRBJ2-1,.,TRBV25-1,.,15,TGTGCCAGCAGTGAAAGCGGGGCAGGGGGCTATGAGCAGTTCTTC,CASSESGAGGYEQFF
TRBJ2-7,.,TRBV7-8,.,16,TGTGCCAGCAGCTTAGAAGGGCTTACGAGCTCCTACGAGCAGTACTTC,CASSLEGLTSSYEQYF
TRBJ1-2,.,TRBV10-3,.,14,TGTGCCATCAACGAGGGATCAGGAAGAAATGGCTACACCTTC,CAINEGSGRNGYTF
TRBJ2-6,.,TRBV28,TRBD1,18,TGTGCCAGCTTATCCGACAGGGGCAAACGGTCTGGGGCCAACGTCCTGACTTTC,CASLSDRGKRSGANVLTF
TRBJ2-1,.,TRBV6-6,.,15,TGTGCCAGCAGTTACGAAGGTAGAGGGGACAATGAGCAGTTCTTC,CASSYEGRGDNEQFF
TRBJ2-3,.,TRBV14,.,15,TGTGCCAGCAGCCAAGTTCAGGACCAGGGGGATACGCAGTATTTT,CASSQVQDQGDTQYF
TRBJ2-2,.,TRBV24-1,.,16,TGTGCCACCAGTGATTGGCAGGGACCGCGGAGCGGGGAGCTGTTTTTT,CATSDWQGPRSGELFF
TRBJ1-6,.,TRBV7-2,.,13,TGTGCCTCCGGGGCCTGGGGGGATAGGCCCCTCCACTTT,CASGAWGDRPLHF
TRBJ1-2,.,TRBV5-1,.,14,TGCGCCAGCAGATCGATCGACGGATTCTATGGCTACACCTTC,CASRSIDGFYGYTF
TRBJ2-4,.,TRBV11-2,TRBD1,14,TGTGCCAGCCTCGAGGACAGGGCCCGCGGGGAGCAGTACTTC,CASLEDRARGEQYF
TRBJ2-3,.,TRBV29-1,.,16,TGCAGCGTTAAAGATCACCCAGGAACCGATCAAGATACGCAGTATTTT,CSVKDHPGTDQDTQYF
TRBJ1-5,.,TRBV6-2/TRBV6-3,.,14,TGTGCCAGCAGTTACTCGAGTCAGAATCAGCCCCAGCATTTT,CASSYSSQNQPQHF
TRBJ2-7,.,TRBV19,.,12,TGTGCCAGTAGTATGCCTGGATACGAGCAGTACTTC,CASSMPGYEQYF
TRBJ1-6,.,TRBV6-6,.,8,TGTGCCAGCAGTGTCCTCCACTTT,CASSVLHF
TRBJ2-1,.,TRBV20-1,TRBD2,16,TGCAGTGCTAGGCTAAACGGACTAGCGGGCAACAATGAGCAGTTCTTC,CSARLNGLAGNNEQFF
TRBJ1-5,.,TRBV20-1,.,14,TGCAGTGCTAGAGATAGTTACGGGGATCAGCCCCAGCATTTT,CSARDSYGDQPQHF
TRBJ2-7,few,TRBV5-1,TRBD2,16,TGCGCCAGCAGCTTGGATGGACTAGCGGGCCCCTACGAGCAGTACTTC,CASSLDGLAGPYEQYF
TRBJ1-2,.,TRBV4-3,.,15,TGCGCCAGCAGCCAAGACCTCGGAGCTAACTATGGCTACACCTTC,CASSQDLGANYGYTF
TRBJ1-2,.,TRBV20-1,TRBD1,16,TGCAGTGCTTACTCCCGACAGGGAGTCTCACACTATGGCTACACCTTC,CSAYSRQGVSHYGYTF
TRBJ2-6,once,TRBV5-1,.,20,TGCGCCAGCAGCTTAATCCCCCCGACAGGTGGGATCTCTGGGGCCAACGTCCTGACTTTC,CASSLIPPTGGISGANVLTF
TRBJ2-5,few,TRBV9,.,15,TGTGCCAGCAGCGTAGTGGGGTCAGGCCGGGAGACCCAGTACTTC,CASSVVGSGRETQYF
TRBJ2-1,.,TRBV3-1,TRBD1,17,TGTGCCAGCAGCCAAGATCTCGCGACAGGGGTGGACAATGAGCAGTTCTTC,CASSQDLATGVDNEQFF
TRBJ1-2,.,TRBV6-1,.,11,TGTGCCAGCAGTGAATACACGCTAAACACCTTC,CASSEYTLNTF
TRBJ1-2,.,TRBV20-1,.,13,TGCAGTGCTAGAGAATCACGTGTCTATGGCTACACCTTC,CSARESRVYGYTF
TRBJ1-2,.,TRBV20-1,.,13,TGCAGTGCTAGAGAACAGGGTAGAGATGGCTACACCTTC,CSAREQGRDGYTF
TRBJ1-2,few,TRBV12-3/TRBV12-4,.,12,TGTGCCAGCAGTGGGGAGTACTATGGCTACACCTTC,CASSGEYYGYTF
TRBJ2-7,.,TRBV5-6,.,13,TGTGCCAGCAGCTTAGACAGGAGGTACGAGCAGTACTTC,CASSLDRRYEQYF
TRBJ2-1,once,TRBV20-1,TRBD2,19,TGCAGTGCCAGTCGGAGGCAGACTAGCGGGAGACCCTCCTACAATGAGCAGTTCTTC,CSASRRQTSGRPSYNEQFF
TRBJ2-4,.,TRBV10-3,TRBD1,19,TGTGCCATCAGTTCGACCCAGGGGACAGGGAGACTAGCCAAAAACATTCAGTACTTC,CAISSTQGTGRLAKNIQYF
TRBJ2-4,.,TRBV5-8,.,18,TGTGCCAGCAGCCTCGGTAGGGCTCTGAGCCTAGCCAAAAACATTCAGTACTTC,CASSLGRALSLAKNIQYF
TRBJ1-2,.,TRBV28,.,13,TGTGCCAGCAGTTTATCCGGGGAATGGGGCTACACCTTC,CASSLSGEWGYTF
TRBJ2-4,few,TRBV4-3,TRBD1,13,TGCGCCAGCAGCCAGGGACAGGGCGGCATTCAGTACTTC,CASSQGQGGIQYF
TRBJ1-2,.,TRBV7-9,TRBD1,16,TGTGCCAGCAGCTCTGCCACCCAACAGGGGAGGTATGGCTACACCTTC,CASSSATQQGRYGYTF
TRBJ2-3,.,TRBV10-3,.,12,TGTGCCATCAGCGGGGCAGGGGATACGCAGTATTTT,CAISGAGDTQYF
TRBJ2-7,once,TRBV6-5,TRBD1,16,TGTGCCAGCAGACAACCCGGGACAGGGGGCGTTTACGAGCAGTACTTC,CASRQPGTGGVYEQYF
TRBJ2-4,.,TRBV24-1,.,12,TGTGCCACCAGTGACCCCAGGGCTCCCCAGTACTTC,CATSDPRAPQYF
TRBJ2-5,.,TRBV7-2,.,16,TGTGCCAGCAGCTCTCGTGAAGCGGGCGTGAAAGAGACCCAGTACTTC,CASSSREAGVKETQYF
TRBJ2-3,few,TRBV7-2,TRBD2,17,TGTGCCAGCAGCCGGACGCCGACTAGCGGGGGGCGGGATACGCAGTATTTT,CASSRTPTSGGRDTQYF
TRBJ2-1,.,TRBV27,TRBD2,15,TGTGCCAGCAGTTTTGAGCAATTTGGGAGGGATGAGCAGTTCTTC,CASSFEQFGRDEQFF
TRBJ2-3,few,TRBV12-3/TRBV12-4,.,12,TGTGCCAGCGGTCAAATTACAGATACGCAGTATTTT,CASGQITDTQYF
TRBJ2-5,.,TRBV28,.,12,TGTGCCAGCACGACCCTACTCGAGACCCAGTACTTC,CASTTLLETQYF
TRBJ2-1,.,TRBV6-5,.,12,TGTGCCAGCAGGCAGGGCTTCAATGAGCAGTTCTTC,CASRQGFNEQFF
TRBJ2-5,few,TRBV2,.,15,TGTGCCAGCAGTGTGGCAGGGCTAGGGGAAGAGACCCAGTACTTC,CASSVAGLGEETQYF
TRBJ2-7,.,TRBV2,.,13,TGTGCCAGCAGTGCGGGGAGGATATACGAGCAGTACTTC,CASSAGRIYEQYF
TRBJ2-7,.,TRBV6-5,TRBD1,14,TGTGCCAGCAAAGGGGGCGCTCGTCTGGGGGAGCAGTACTTC,CASKGGARLGEQYF
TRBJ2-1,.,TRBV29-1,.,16,TGCAGCGTCGCCCCGGGGCCAAGCAGGGATAGCAATGAGCAGTTCTTC,CSVAPGPSRDSNEQFF
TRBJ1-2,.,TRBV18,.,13,TGTGCCAGCTCACTGCTAGATGTCTACGGCTACACCTTC,CASSLLDVYGYTF
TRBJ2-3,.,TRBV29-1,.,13,TGCAGCGTTAGTAGCAGCTTCACAGATACGCAGTATTTT,CSVSSSFTDTQYF
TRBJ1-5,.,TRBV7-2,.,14,TGTGCCAGCAGCTTTAGGGCAGAAAATCAGCCCCAGCATTTT,CASSFRAENQPQHF
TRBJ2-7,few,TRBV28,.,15,TGTGCCAGCAGTTTCCAGAACCTACTCTCCTACGAGCAGTACTTC,CASSFQNLLSYEQYF
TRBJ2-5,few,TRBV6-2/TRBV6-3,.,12,TGTGCCACCGCCTTCCCCCGAGAGACCCAGTACTTC,CATAFPRETQYF
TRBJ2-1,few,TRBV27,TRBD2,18,TGTGCCAGCAGCCCACCTGGGGGCGGGGGGGCCCCCTACAATGAGCAGTTCTTC,CASSPPGGGGAPYNEQFF
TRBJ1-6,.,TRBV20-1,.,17,TGCAGTGCTAGAGATCGGGTGGGGAGCTCCTATAATTCACCCCTCCACTTT,CSARDRVGSSYNSPLHF
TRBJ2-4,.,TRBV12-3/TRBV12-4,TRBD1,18,TGTGCCAGCAGTTTAGAGGGACAGGGGGCGCTTAGCAAAAACATTCAGTACTTC,CASSLEGQGALSKNIQYF
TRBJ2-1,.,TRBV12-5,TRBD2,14,TGTGCTAGTGGTTCGGGGGAGGGCTACAATGAGCAGTTCTTC,CASGSGEGYNEQFF
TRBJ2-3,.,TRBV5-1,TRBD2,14,TGCGCCAGCAGAGGAGGGACTAGTGGGGATACGCAGTATTTT,CASRGGTSGDTQYF
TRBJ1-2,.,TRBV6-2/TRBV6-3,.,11,TGTGCCAGCAGTGACCAAGGAGGCTACACCTTC,CASSDQGGYTF
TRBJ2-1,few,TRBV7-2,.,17,TGTGCCAGCAGCTTAGGGGAGGCCGGGACGGTAATTTTGGAGCAGTTCTTC,CASSLGEAGTVILEQFF